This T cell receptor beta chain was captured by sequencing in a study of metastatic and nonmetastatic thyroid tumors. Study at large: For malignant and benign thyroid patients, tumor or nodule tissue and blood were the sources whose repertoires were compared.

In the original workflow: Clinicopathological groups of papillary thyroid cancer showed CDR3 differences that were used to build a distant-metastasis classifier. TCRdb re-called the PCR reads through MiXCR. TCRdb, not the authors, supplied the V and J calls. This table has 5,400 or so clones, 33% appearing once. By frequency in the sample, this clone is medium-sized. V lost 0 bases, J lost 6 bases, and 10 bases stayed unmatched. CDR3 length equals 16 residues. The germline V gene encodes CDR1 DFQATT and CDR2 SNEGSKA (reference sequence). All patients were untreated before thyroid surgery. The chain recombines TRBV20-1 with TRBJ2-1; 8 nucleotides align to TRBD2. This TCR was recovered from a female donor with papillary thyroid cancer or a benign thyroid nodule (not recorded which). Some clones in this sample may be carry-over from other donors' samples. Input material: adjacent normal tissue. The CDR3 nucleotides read TGCAGTGCTAGAGATCGGGGGACTAGTAAAGGCAATGAGCAGTTCTTC. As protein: CSARDRGTSKGNEQFF.